The sequence of this TCR beta chain was determined in a study of blood T cell repertoires in COVID-19. Study information: Acute and convalescent COVID-19 specimens originated in the United States, Italy and Spain. The analysed material was cDNA or gDNA that came from T cells, B-cell-depleted T cells, or PBMCs.

Authors' data handling: Reference gene primer amplification gave nucleated cell count estimates. The data were produced by immunoSEQ multiplex PCR, yet TCRdb's version contains in-frame clones alone and is incomplete. The V and J calls and the clone size are those of that table, but D and trimming were determined from the DNA. This table has roughly 150,000 clones, roughly four fifths appearing once. The V gene's germline CDR1 is SGHNT and CDR2 YYREEE (reference sequence). Deletions cut 0 bases from V and 3 bases from J, with 9 bases between. The CDR3 is 15 amino acids. The chain has TRBV5-4 and TRBJ2-2; D uncertain. The TCR was taken from a man aged 65-85 years with active or convalescent COVID-19. The sample comprised peripheral blood. In nucleotides, the CDR3 is TGTGCCAGCAGCTTGGATGGCGGATACACCGGGGAGCTGTTTTTT. Its translation is CASSLDGGYTGELFF.